This passage covers 9 T cell receptor beta chains from one sample sequenced in a study of cytomegalovirus exposure and HLA in healthy donors. Amplification used 60 Vbeta primers and 13 Jbeta primers. Assay used: immunoSEQ multiplex PCR; TCRdb lists only in-frame clones, some missing. Among around 150,000 clones, roughly three quarters were seen once, and the ten largest hold 1.1%. Sequencing was done on a sample of PBMCs. These TCRs come from a male donor in good health and CMV-seronegative.

This clone was seen more than once but under ten times. V gene TRBV7-2 combines with J gene TRBJ2-3, with 8 bases matching TRBD2. The J segment lost 3 bases and the V segment lost 2 bases, leaving 10 bases of the junction unmatched. Looked up from germline, CDR1 is SGHTA and CDR2 is FQGNSA. The CDR3 is 17 residues long. For the CDR3, the DNA is TGTGCCAGCAGCTTAACCCCGGGAGGGGGGGGTACAGATACGCAGTATTTT. Its protein product is CASSLTPGGGGTDTQYF.

In this sample, this clone is medium-sized. The rearrangement uses TRBV13 and TRBJ1-1; D possibly corresponds to TRBD1 (6 bases). This CDR3 spans 13 amino acids. CDR1 and CDR2 (germline): PRHDT, FYEKMQ (reference sequence). The ends were cut back, 4 bases at V and 1 base at J, with 7 bases in the middle. The CDR3 region has the DNA TGTGCCAGCAGCTCGGGACAGAACACTGAAGCTTTCTTT. The encoded protein is CASSSGQNTEAFF.

The chain links TRBV7-2 to TRBJ2-7, with a weak D call TRBD2 (6 bases). This CDR3 is 14 amino acids long. The V gene lost 5 bases and the J gene lost 3 bases, with 14 bases spanning the gap. Germline CDR1 is SGHTA and CDR2 is FQGNSA. The CDR3 region has the DNA TGTGCCAGCAGCGGGGACTGGTGGGGCTACGAGCAGTACTTC. Protein: CASSGDWWGYEQYF.

The rearrangement links TRBV9 to TRBJ2-7; a possible D gene is TRBD1 (6 bases). This CDR3 is 15 amino acids long. From germline, CDR1 is SGDLS and CDR2 YYNGEE. Trimming took 0 bases from V and 3 from J, leaving 13 bases between them. The chain's CDR3 is CASSVEVGHIYEQYF. DNA for the CDR3: TGTGCCAGCAGCGTAGAGGTGGGACACATCTACGAGCAGTACTTC.

The chain recombines TRBV2 with TRBJ1-2; 7 nucleotides agree with TRBD1. Germline V lookup: CDR1 SNHLY, CDR2 FYNNEI. V trimming: 8 bases; J trimming: 6 bases; junction bases outside the gene matches: 9. This CDR3 region has 13 residues. The CDR3 loop is CASPGRDSHGYTF. Written as DNA, the CDR3 is TGTGCCAGCCCCGGGCGGGACAGTCATGGCTACACCTTC.

J is TRBJ1-6 and V is TRBV29-1, with 9 bases lining up with TRBD1. V lost 5 bases, J lost 7 bases, and 3 bases stayed unmatched. Germline V CDR1 and CDR2: SQVTM, ANQGSEA. The CDR3 totals 13 residues. CDR3 DNA sequence: TGCAGCGTTAGACAGGGGGAAAATTCACCCCTCCACTTT. This gives the protein CSVRQGENSPLHF.

Only a few counts were recorded for this clone. The chain couples TRBV7-8 to TRBJ2-5, with 10 bases lining up with TRBD2. Germline CDR1 reads SGHVS; CDR2 reads FQNEAQ. V lost 1 base, J lost 5 bases, and 4 bases stayed unmatched. The CDR3 loop spans 15 amino acids. CDR3 sequence (DNA): TGTGCCAGCAGCTTAGAGCGGGGGGGCTTCGAGACCCAGTACTTC. Its translation is CASSLERGGFETQYF.

The chain has TRBV9 and TRBJ2-1; TRBD1 matches 10 bases. The germline CDR1 and CDR2 sequences are SGDLS and YYNGEE. Trimming at V came to 9 bases and at J to 6 bases, leaving 6 bases not matched to a gene. The CDR3 runs to 13 residues. CDR3 in DNA: TGTGCCAAGACAGGGGGCTTCCCCAATGAGCAGTTCTTC. Its translation: CAKTGGFPNEQFF.

For this clone: One end of the junction varies from germline; a read error may be responsible. This chain connects TRBV7-9 to TRBJ1-4, with unresolved D. The CDR3 consists of 12 residues. Germline CDR1 is SEHNR and CDR2 is FQNEAQ (reference sequence). This chain's CDR3 is CSSSSPNEKLFF. In DNA, the CDR3 is TGTTCCAGCAGCTCCCCGAATGAAAAACTGTTTTTT.